The clone carrying this TCR beta chain occurred a few times. Antigen: not known. V shed 6 bases, J shed 3 bases, and the junction held 10 bases outside the gene matches. Germline CDR1 and CDR2: DFQATT and SNEGSKA (reference sequence). The CDR3 sequence is 14 residues long. TCRdb fed the RT-PCR reads into MiXCR, producing one record per CDR3 protein. The sample holds more than 500,000 distinct CDR3 sequences, about 11% seen once. The sample comes from a study of response to subunit inactivated influenza vaccine. Findings of the study overall: The authors proposed limited new T cell recruitment per seasonal influenza vaccination.

This sample also belongs to another study, concerning T cells expressing NK-cell markers. That study adds: The cDNA for TCR beta came from 5'RACE template switching with UMIs. The TCR beta repertoires were obtained from sorted CD3+CD56+NKG2C+, CD3+CD56+NKG2C- and CD3+CD56-NKG2C+ T cells. HCMV serostatus: most of the eight sequenced donors positive, one negative. In a handful of donors, dominant clonotypes made up roughly 28.3-65% of CD3+CD56-NKG2C+ cells.

This clonotype was sampled from a middle-aged man who received an inactivated influenza vaccine. Specimen: PBMCs from blood, collected on the day of vaccination. The J gene is TRBJ1-1, the V gene TRBV20-1, with 7 bases that match TRBD1. CDR3 nucleotides: TGCAGTGCCCCCGCGCGGGACAGATACACTGAAGCTTTCTTT. Translating it yields CSAPARDRYTEAFF.